A single sample is the source of the 20 T cell receptor beta chains below, sequenced in a study of CD8 T cells in Susac syndrome. Random hexamers primed reverse transcription of roughly 0.5 to 1 ug RNA. Each CDR3 protein gets one entry after TCRdb re-called the immunoSEQ multiplex PCR reads with MiXCR. Altogether a few hundred thousand distinct CDR3 sequences are present, roughly 94% being singletons, with the ten largest covering approximately 0.08%. The sample comprised CD4+ T cells from PBMCs. These receptor sequences come from a human donor with multiple sclerosis.

The V gene is TRBV3-1, the J gene TRBJ1-6; unclear D gene. With 1 base removed from V and 10 bases from J, the gap between germline ends came to 14 bases. CDR1 is LGHDT and CDR2 is YNNKEL in the germline V gene (reference sequence). This CDR3 spans 15 amino acids. The chain's CDR3 is CASSQGFRGESPLHF. The CDR3 region has the DNA TGTGCCAGCAGCCAAGGTTTCCGGGGAGAGTCACCCCTCCACTTT.

J is TRBJ2-7 and V is TRBV6-5; D may be TRBD2 (6 bases). This CDR3 has 14 amino acids. Trimming cost V 9 bases and J 4 bases, with 19 bases left between them. Per germline, CDR1 MNHEY and CDR2 SVGAGI. The CDR3 loop reads CASRRRGERYEQYF. CDR3 DNA sequence: TGTGCCAGTAGGCGGAGGGGCGAACGGTACGAGCAGTACTTC.

The chain carries TRBV6-5 and TRBJ2-1, with D uncertain. The CDR3 has 15 residues. The germline CDR1 and CDR2 sequences are MNHEY and SVGAGI. V lost 0 bases to trimming and J lost 13 bases, with 19 bases between them. The CDR3 bases are TGTGCCAGCAGTTACTCGTTCGGACCCCTCCAGATCCAGTTCTTC. Protein: CASSYSFGPLQIQFF.

The rearrangement joins TRBV20-1 to TRBJ2-5; D gene uncertain. The ends were cut back, 6 bases at V and 1 base at J, with 18 bases in the middle. This CDR3 is 15 amino acids long. CDR1 is DFQATT, CDR2 SNEGSKA, per germline (reference sequence). The CDR3 DNA sequence: TGCAGTGCCCTAGGCCACCGCTCCAGCCAAGAGACCCAGTACTTC. Amino acid sequence: CSALGHRSSQETQYF.

This sequence joins TRBV29-1 and TRBJ1-1; 10 bases fit TRBD1. Trimming cost V 7 bases and J 4 bases; bases outside gene matches: 9. Germline lookup yields CDR1 SQVTM and CDR2 ANQGSEA. The CDR3 is 14 amino acids. CDR3 in amino acids: CSGRTGGLITEAFF. The CDR3 DNA reads TGCAGCGGGAGGACAGGGGGGTTGATCACTGAAGCTTTCTTT.

This clonotype was seen only once. This rearrangement joins TRBV3-1 to TRBJ2-2, with 10 bases fitting TRBD1. CDR3 size: 15 residues. The V gene's germline CDR1 is LGHDT and CDR2 YNNKEL (reference sequence). J gave up 7 bases and V 3 bases, and 5 bases lay outside the gene matches. The DNA for the CDR3 is TGTGCCAGCAGCCATAAGACAGGGGGCGGCGGGGAGCTGTTTTTT. Translated, it gives CASSHKTGGGGELFF.

The chain couples TRBV2 to TRBJ2-7, with D unclear. The CDR3 spans 14 residues. The germline gives CDR1 SNHLY, CDR2 FYNNEI. V was cut by 1 base and J by 6 bases, with 13 bases left in between. CDR3 protein: CASSEGLVPGEQYF. The DNA of the CDR3 is TGTGCCAGCAGTGAAGGACTGGTACCGGGCGAGCAGTACTTC. The whole variable domain, remainder taken from reference TRBV2 and TRBJ2-7, is EPEVTQTPSHQVTQMGQEVILRCVPISNHLYFYWYRQILGQKVEFLVSFYNNEISEKSEIFDDQFSVERPDGSNFTLKIRSTKLEDSAMYFCASSEGLVPGEQYFGPGTRLTVT.

The chain links TRBV5-1 to TRBJ2-1; weak D call: TRBD2 (5 bases). Per the germline V gene, CDR1 is SGHRS and CDR2 is YFSETQ. The CDR3 runs to 13 residues. Between the trimmed V and J ends, which lost 7 bases and 5 bases, there was a span of 13 bases. The CDR3 spells CASWERVNNEQFF. In DNA form, the CDR3 reads TGCGCCAGCTGGGAGAGGGTGAACAATGAGCAGTTCTTC.

The V and J genes are TRBV9 and TRBJ2-7; 9 bases are a match to TRBD2. CDR3 length: 17 amino acids. Germline V lookup: CDR1 SGDLS, CDR2 YYNGEE. The ends lost 0 bases at V and 0 bases at J; junction bases unmatched: 7. The CDR3 sequence is CASSVECPSGVSYEQYV. The CDR3 nucleotides read TGTGCCAGCAGCGTAGAATGCCCTAGCGGGGTCTCCTACGAGCAGTACGTC.

Here the CDR3 reads CASSFTGGSSYEQYV. The CDR3 nucleotides read TGCGCCAGCAGTTTTACAGGGGGCTCGTCCTACGAGCAGTACGTC. The rearrangement links TRBV23-1 to TRBJ2-7; 9 bases fit TRBD1. TRBV23-1 is an open reading frame, and its role is uncertain. The CDR3 has 15 amino acids. The V segment lost 5 bases and the J segment 1 base; nucleotides outside the gene matches: 6.

This sequence joins TRBV11-2 and TRBJ2-5; D possibly matches TRBD1 or TRBD2 (7 bases each). Trimming pared 1 base from V and 3 bases from J, leaving 18 bases between. Germline lookup yields CDR1 SGHAT and CDR2 FQNNGV. This CDR3 region has 17 residues. The CDR3 DNA reads TGTGCCAGCAGCTTAGTTAAGGCGGGGGACAGAGAAGAGACCCAGTACTTC. It is translated as CASSLVKAGDREETQYF.

The rearrangement uses TRBV25-1 and TRBJ2-1; the D gene is possibly TRBD2 (7 bases). Trimming stripped 1 base from V and 8 bases from J, with 15 bases between. The CDR3 loop spans 15 amino acids. CDR1 is MGHDK and CDR2 is SYGVNS in the germline V gene. CDR3 sequence: CASSESRGGQDEQFF. The CDR3 DNA reads as TGTGCCAGCAGTGAATCCCGCGGGGGCCAAGATGAGCAGTTCTTC.

The gene calls are TRBV30 and TRBJ2-5; D may be TRBD2 (5 bases). V dropped 0 bases and J dropped 7 bases, with 18 bases sitting between them. Germline V gene sequence: CDR1 GTSNPN, CDR2 SVGIG (reference sequence). The CDR3 consists of 15 residues. CDR3 DNA sequence: TGTGCCTGGAGTGTAGACTACGGCCCAACGGGGACCCAGTACTTC. Protein sequence: CAWSVDYGPTGTQYF.

The chain links TRBV7-9 to TRBJ2-2; 7 bases fit TRBD1. V lost 3 bases to trimming and J lost 4 bases; unmatched junction nucleotides: 5. The germline V gene has CDR1 SEHNR and CDR2 FQNEAQ (reference sequence). This CDR3 spans 15 amino acids. CDR3 protein: CASSFGPGGTGELFF. CDR3 in DNA: TGTGCCAGCAGCTTCGGACCAGGGGGCACCGGGGAGCTGTTTTTT.

This rearrangement joins TRBV12-3 or TRBV12-4 to TRBJ1-6, with D possibly being TRBD1 (6 bases). The CDR3 loop spans 16 amino acids. V gave up 0 bases and J gave up 6 bases, with 12 bases separating them. CDR3 bases: TGTGCCAGCAGTTTAGCGCAGGGGCTCGGTAATTCACCCCTCCACTTT. Translating it yields CASSLAQGLGNSPLHF.

The chain links TRBV30 to TRBJ2-7; D is uncertain. The CDR3 is made up of 13 amino acids. From germline, CDR1 is GTSNPN and CDR2 SVGIG (reference sequence). V lost 4 bases and J 1 base, leaving 11 bases between the germline ends. The CDR3 nucleotides are TGTGCCTGGACAATTACGTTTTCCTACGAGCAGTACTTC. It codes for CAWTITFSYEQYF.

The chain uses TRBV12-3 or TRBV12-4 and TRBJ2-5, with 7 bases aligning to TRBD1. Unmatched junction bases numbered 16, after V lost 5 bases and J lost 7 bases. CDR3 length: 16 amino acids. CDR3 sequence reads: CASSARTGAPGGTQYF. CDR3 sequence (DNA): TGTGCCAGCAGTGCTCGGACAGGAGCCCCAGGGGGGACCCAGTACTTC.

The V gene is TRBV7-9, the J gene TRBJ2-3; D might be TRBD2 (6 bases). Germline assignment: CDR1 SEHNR and CDR2 FQNEAQ (reference sequence). Trimming left V 3 bases short and J 4 bases short, with 17 bases between. The CDR3 contains 16 residues. CDR3 sequence reads: CASSLGTPAGPDTQYF. The DNA for the CDR3 is TGTGCCAGCAGCTTGGGGACCCCCGCGGGGCCAGATACGCAGTATTTT.

CDR3 in amino acids: CASSIWGLEAFF. DNA of the CDR3: TGTGCCAGCAGTATTTGGGGTCTTGAAGCTTTCTTT. The chain couples TRBV12-3 or TRBV12-4 to TRBJ1-1, with D hard to call. CDR3 length: 12 residues. V lost 5 bases and J 7 bases, leaving 11 bases between the germline ends.

This chain uses TRBV14 with TRBJ2-1; 7 nucleotides match TRBD2. The trim removed 1 base at V and 9 bases at J, leaving 12 bases unmatched. This CDR3 region has 16 residues. Germline CDR1 reads SGHDN; CDR2 reads FVKESK. This CDR3 is CASSQGLAVLKGEQFF. CDR3 coding DNA: TGTGCCAGCAGCCAAGGGCTAGCGGTGCTGAAGGGTGAGCAGTTCTTC. Drawing the rest from reference TRBV14 and TRBJ2-1, the complete variable domain is EAGVTQFPSHSVIEKGQTVTLRCDPISGHDNLYWYRRVMGKEIKFLLHFVKESKQDESGMPNNRFLAERTGGTYSTLKVQPAELEDSGVYFCASSQGLAVLKGEQFFGPGTRLTVL.